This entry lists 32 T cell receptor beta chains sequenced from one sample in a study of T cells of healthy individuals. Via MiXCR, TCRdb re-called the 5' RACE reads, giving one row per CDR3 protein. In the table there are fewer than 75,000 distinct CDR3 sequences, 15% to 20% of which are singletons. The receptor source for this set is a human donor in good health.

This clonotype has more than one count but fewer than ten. This chain's CDR3 is CSVEVGYGQPQHF. CDR3 DNA sequence: TGCAGCGTTGAGGTGGGATATGGTCAGCCCCAGCATTTT. This chain connects TRBV29-1 to TRBJ1-5; no firm D call. Trimming left V 3 bases short and J 6 bases short, with 12 bases between. The length of the CDR3 is 13 residues. Germline assignment: CDR1 SQVTM and CDR2 ANQGSEA. Variable domain in full (rest from reference TRBV29-1 and TRBJ1-5): SAVISQKPSRDICQRGTSLTIQCQVDSQVTMMFWYRQQPGQSLTLIATANQGSEATYESGFVIDKFPISRPNLTFSTLTVSNMSPEDSSIYLCSVEVGYGQPQHFGDGTRLSIL.

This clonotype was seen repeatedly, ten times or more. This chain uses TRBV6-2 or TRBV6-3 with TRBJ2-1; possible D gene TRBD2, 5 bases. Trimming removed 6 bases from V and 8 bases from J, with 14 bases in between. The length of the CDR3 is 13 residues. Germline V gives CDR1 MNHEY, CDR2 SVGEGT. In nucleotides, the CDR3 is TGTGCCAGCAGAAAAACTAGTCCCCATGAGCAGTTCTTC. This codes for CASRKTSPHEQFF.

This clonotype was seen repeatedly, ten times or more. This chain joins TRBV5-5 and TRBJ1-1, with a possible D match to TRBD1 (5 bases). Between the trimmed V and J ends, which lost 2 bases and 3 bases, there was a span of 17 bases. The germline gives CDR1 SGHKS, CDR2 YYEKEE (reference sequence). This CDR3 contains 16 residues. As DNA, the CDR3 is TGTGCCAGCAGCTTTCGGCCCCAGGGAGGGGACACTGAAGCTTTCTTT. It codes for CASSFRPQGGDTEAFF. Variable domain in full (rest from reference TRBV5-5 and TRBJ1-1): DAGVTQSPTHLIKTRGQQVTLRCSPISGHKSVSWYQQVLGQGPQFIFQYYEKEERGRGNFPDRFSARQFPNYSSELNVNALLLGDSALYLCASSFRPQGGDTEAFFGQGTRLTVV.

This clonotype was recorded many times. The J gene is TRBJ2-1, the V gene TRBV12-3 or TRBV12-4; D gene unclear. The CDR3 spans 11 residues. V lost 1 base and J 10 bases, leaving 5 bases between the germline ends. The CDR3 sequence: CASSLVGEQFF. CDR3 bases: TGTGCCAGCAGTTTAGTCGGCGAGCAGTTCTTC.

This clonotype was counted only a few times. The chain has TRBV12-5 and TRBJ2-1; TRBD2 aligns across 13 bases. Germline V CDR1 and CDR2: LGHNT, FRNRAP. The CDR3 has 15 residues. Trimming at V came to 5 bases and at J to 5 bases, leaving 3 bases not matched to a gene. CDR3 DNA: TGTGCTAGTGGTCCTGGGACTAGCGGGAACAATGAGCAGTTCTTC. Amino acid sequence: CASGPGTSGNNEQFF. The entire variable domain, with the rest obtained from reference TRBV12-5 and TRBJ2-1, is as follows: DARVTQTPRHKVTEMGQEVTMRCQPILGHNTVFWYRQTMMQGLELLAYFRNRAPLDDSGMPKDRFSAEMPDATLATLKIQPSEPRDSAVYFCASGPGTSGNNEQFFGPGTRLTVL.

CDR3 DNA: TGCGCCAGCAGCCAAGGTTGGACTAGCGGGGCTCAAGAGACCCAGTACTTC. Translation: CASSQGWTSGAQETQYF. This chain connects TRBV4-1 to TRBJ2-5; TRBD2 matches at 12 bases. Germline CDR1 is MGHRA and CDR2 is YSYEKL. This CDR3 is 17 amino acids long. V lost 1 base, J lost 2 bases, and 5 bases stayed unmatched.

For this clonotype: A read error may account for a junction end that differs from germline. This chain's CDR3 is CARSDRRSESNQPQHF. Written as DNA, the CDR3 is TGTGCCCGCAGTGACCGCAGGTCGGAGAGCAATCAGCCCCAGCATTTT. The rearrangement uses TRBV25-1 and TRBJ1-5, with D unclear. The CDR3 contains 16 residues. Germline V gene data show CDR1 as MGHDK and CDR2 as SYGVNS.

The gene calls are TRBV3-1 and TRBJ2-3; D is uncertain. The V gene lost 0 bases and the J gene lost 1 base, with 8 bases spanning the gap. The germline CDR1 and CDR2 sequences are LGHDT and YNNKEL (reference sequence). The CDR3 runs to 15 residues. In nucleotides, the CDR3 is TGTGCCAGCAGCCAAGATCGACTTCGCACAGATACGCAGTATTTT. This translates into CASSQDRLRTDTQYF.

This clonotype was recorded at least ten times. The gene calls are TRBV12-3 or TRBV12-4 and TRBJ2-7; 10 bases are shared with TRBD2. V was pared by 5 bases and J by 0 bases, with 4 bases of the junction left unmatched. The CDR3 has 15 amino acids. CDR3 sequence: CASSVSGRNSYEQYF. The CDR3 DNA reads TGTGCCAGCAGTGTTAGCGGGAGGAACTCCTACGAGCAGTACTTC.

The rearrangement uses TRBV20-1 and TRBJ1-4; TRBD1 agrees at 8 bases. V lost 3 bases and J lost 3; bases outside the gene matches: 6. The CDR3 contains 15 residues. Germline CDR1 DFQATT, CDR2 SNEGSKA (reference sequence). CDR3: CSARDTTGANEKLFF. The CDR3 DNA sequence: TGCAGTGCTAGGGACACGACAGGGGCTAATGAAAAACTGTTTTTT.

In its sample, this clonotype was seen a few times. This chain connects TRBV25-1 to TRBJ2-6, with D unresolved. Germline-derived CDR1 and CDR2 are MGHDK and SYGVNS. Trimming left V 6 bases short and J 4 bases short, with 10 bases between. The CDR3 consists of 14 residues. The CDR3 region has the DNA TGTGCCAGCAGCCCTCCCGCCGGGGCCAACGTCCTGACTTTC. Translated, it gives CASSPPAGANVLTF.

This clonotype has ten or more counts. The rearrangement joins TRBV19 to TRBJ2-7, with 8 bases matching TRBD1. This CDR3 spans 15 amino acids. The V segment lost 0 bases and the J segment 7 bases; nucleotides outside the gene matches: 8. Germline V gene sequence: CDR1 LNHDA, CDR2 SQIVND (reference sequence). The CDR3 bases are TGTGCCAGTAGTATAGAGGGGGACAGGACGTCAGAGCAGTACTTC. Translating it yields CASSIEGDRTSEQYF.

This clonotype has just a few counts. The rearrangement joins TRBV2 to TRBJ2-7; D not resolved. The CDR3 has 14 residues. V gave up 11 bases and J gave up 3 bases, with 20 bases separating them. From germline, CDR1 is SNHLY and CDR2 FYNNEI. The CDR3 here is CAARRIVSIYEQYF. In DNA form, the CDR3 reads TGTGCCGCCCGGCGCATAGTCTCAATCTACGAGCAGTACTTC.

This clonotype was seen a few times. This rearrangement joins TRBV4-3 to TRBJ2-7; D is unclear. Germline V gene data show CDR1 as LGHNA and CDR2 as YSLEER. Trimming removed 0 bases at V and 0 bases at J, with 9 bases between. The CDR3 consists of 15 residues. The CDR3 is CASSQDGRSSYEQYF. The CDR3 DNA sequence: TGCGCCAGCAGCCAAGATGGACGGAGCTCCTACGAGCAGTACTTC.

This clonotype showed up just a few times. The CDR3 sequence is CAWSAGTPNTGELFF. For the CDR3, the DNA is TGTGCCTGGAGCGCCGGGACACCGAACACCGGGGAGCTGTTTTTT. This sequence joins TRBV30 and TRBJ2-2, with D perhaps matching TRBD1 (6 bases). Deletions cut 3 bases from V and 0 bases from J, with 11 bases between. CDR3 size: 15 residues. In germline, CDR1 is GTSNPN, CDR2 SVGIG (reference sequence). Full variable domain (rest looked up from reference TRBV30 and TRBJ2-2): SQTIHQWPATLVQPVGSPLSLECTVEGTSNPNLYWYRQAAGRGLQLLFYSVGIGQISSEVPQNLSASRPQDRQFILSSKKLLLSDSGFYLCAWSAGTPNTGELFFGEGSRLTVL.

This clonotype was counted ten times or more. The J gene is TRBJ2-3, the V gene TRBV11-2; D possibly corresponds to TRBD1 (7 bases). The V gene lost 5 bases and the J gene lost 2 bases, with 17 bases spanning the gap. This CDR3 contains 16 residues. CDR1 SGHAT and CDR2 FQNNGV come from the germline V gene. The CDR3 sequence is CASSPQGGGLTDTQYF. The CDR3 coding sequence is TGTGCCAGCAGCCCGCAGGGGGGCGGGCTCACAGATACGCAGTATTTT.

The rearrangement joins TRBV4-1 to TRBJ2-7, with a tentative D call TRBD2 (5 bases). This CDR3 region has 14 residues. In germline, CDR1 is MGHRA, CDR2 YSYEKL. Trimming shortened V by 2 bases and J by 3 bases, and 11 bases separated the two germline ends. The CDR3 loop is CASSQIGINYEQYF. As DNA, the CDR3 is TGCGCCAGCAGCCAAATCGGGATCAACTACGAGCAGTACTTC.

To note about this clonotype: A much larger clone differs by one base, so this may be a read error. The CDR3 DNA sequence: TGTGCCACCAGTGAGACGGGACACATCACCGGGGAGCTGTTTTTT. It translates to CATSETGHITGELFF. This chain uses TRBV24-1 with TRBJ2-2; weak D call: TRBD1 (6 bases). Trimming took 4 bases from V and 4 from J, leaving 12 bases between them. This CDR3 region has 15 residues. In germline, CDR1 is KGHDR, CDR2 SFDVKD.

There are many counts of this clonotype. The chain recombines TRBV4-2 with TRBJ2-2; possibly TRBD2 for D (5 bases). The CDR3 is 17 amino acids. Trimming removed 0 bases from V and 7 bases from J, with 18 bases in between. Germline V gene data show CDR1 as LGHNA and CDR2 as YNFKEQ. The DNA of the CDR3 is TGTGCCAGCAGCCAAGAAGGGATGCCGGCCCGGGGCGGGGAGCTGTTTTTT. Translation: CASSQEGMPARGGELFF.

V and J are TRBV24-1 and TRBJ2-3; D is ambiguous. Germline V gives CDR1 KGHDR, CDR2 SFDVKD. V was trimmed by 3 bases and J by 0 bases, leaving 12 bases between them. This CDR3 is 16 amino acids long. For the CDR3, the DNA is TGTGCCACCAGTGATCCCAGACGAACTAGCACAGATACGCAGTATTTT. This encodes CATSDPRRTSTDTQYF.

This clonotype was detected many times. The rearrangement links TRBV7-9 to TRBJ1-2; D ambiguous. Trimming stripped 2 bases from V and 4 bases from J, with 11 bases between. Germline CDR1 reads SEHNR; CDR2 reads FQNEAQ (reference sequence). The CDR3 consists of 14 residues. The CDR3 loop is CASSLNGRSYGYTF. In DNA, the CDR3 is TGTGCCAGCAGCTTAAACGGCAGGAGCTATGGCTACACCTTC.

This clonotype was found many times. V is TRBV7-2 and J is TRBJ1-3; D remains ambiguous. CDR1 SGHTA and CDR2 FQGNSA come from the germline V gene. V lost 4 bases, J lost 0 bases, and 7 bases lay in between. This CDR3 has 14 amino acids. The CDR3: CASSSQNSGNTIYF. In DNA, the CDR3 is TGTGCCAGCAGCTCCCAGAACTCTGGAAACACCATATATTTT.

This CDR3 is CASSLAGQGRGYTF. Here the CDR3 DNA reads TGCGCCAGCAGCTTGGCCGGACAGGGAAGAGGCTACACCTTC. The chain couples TRBV5-1 to TRBJ1-2, with 8 bases identical to TRBD1. J gave up 8 bases and V 0 bases, and 6 bases lay outside the gene matches. Germline V gene lookup returns CDR1 SGHRS and CDR2 YFSETQ. CDR3 length equals 14 residues.

The CDR3: CASSQDSPQGSHSYEQYF. Here the CDR3 DNA reads TGTGCCAGCAGCCAAGATAGTCCACAGGGGTCCCACTCCTACGAGCAGTACTTC. The rearrangement links TRBV4-2 to TRBJ2-7; 7 positions agree with TRBD1. The V gene end was trimmed by 0 bases and the J gene end by 0 bases; junction bases not matched to a gene: 11. The CDR3 extends over 18 amino acids. Germline V gives CDR1 LGHNA, CDR2 YNFKEQ.

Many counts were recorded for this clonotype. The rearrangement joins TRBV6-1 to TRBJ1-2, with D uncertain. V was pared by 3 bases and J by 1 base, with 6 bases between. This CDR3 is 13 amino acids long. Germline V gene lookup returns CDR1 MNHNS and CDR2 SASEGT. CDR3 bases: TGTGCCAGCAGTGACCCACATAACTATGGCTACACCTTC. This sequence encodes CASSDPHNYGYTF.

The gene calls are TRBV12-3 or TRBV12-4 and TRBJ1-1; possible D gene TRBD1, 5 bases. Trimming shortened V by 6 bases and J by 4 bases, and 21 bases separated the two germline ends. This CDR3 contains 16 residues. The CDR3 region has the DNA TGTGCCAGCAGGGGGGAAGCTTGGAGGGGAGGCACTGAAGCTTTCTTT. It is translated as CASRGEAWRGGTEAFF.

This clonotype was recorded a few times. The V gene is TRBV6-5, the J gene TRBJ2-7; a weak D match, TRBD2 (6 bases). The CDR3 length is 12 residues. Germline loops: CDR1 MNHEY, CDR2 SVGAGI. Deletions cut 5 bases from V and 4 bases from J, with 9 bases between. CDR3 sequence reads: CASSRDFYEQYF. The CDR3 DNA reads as TGTGCCAGCAGTCGGGACTTTTACGAGCAGTACTTC.

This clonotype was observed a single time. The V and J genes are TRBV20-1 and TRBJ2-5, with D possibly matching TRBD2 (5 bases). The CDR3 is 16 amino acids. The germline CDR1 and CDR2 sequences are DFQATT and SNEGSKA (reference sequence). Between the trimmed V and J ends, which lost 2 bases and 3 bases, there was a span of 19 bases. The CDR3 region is CSARTDGGEREETQYF. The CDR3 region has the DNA TGCAGTGCTAGAACCGATGGTGGGGAGAGGGAAGAGACCCAGTACTTC.

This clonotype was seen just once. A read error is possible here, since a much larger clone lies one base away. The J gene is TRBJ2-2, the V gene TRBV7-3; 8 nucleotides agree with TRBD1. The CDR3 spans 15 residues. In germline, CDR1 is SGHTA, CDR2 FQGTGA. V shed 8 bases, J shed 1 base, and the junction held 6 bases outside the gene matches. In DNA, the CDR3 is TGTGCCAGCCCAGGGGGCGCAAGGAACACCGGGGAGCTGTTTTTT. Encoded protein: CASPGGARNTGELFF.

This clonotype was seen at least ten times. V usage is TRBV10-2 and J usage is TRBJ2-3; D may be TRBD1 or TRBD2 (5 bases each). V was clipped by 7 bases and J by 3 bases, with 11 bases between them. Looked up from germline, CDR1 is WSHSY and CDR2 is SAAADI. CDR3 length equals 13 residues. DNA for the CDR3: TGCGCCAGCAAACTAGGGGATACAGATACGCAGTATTTT. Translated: CASKLGDTDTQYF.

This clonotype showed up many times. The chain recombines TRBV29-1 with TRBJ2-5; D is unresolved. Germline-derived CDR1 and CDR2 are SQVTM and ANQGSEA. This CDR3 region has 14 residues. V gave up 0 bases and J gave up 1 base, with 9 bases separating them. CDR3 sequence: CSVEDRVFQETQYF. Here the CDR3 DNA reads TGCAGCGTTGAAGATCGAGTATTCCAAGAGACCCAGTACTTC.

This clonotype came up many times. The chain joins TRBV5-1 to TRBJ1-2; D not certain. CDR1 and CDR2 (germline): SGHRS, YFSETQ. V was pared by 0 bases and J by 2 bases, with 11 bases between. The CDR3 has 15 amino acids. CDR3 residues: CASSLVGEENYGYTF. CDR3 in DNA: TGCGCCAGCAGCTTGGTTGGTGAGGAAAACTATGGCTACACCTTC.